This passage covers 10 T cell receptor beta chains from one sample sequenced in a study of CD8+ T cells in alopecia areata. RNA was extracted and reverse transcribed into cDNA as the sequencing template. The assay was immunoSEQ multiplex PCR, and TCRdb's table has in-frame clones only and misses some. This table has about 250,000 clones, 60% appearing once. Treatment: oral pan-JAK inhibitor, 5-10 mg twice daily. The sample in question was CD4+ T cells sorted from blood, obtained around week 53, from a patient treated with tofacitinib. All receptors derive from a human donor with alopecia areata.

On this clone itself: Other DNA sequences of this sample code for an identical CDR3. V is TRBV30 and J is TRBJ1-1; D is possibly TRBD1 (5 bases). From germline, CDR1 is GTSNPN and CDR2 SVGIG (reference sequence). CDR3 length: 13 amino acids. Trimming cost V 0 bases and J 1 base, with 6 bases left between them. This chain's CDR3 is CAWSVDRNTEAFF. CDR3 DNA: TGTGCCTGGAGTGTTGACAGGAACACTGAAGCTTTCTTT.

This rearrangement joins TRBV5-1 to TRBJ2-1; 11 bases map to TRBD2. V lost 5 bases to trimming and J lost 3 bases; unmatched junction nucleotides: 1. CDR1 is SGHRS, CDR2 YFSETQ, per germline. The CDR3 consists of 14 residues. This CDR3 is CASRGLAGYNEQFF. The CDR3 coding sequence is TGCGCCAGCAGAGGACTAGCGGGCTACAATGAGCAGTTCTTC.

The genes are TRBV5-1 and TRBJ1-1; TRBD1 aligns across 8 bases. This CDR3 is 14 amino acids long. The germline V gene encodes CDR1 SGHRS and CDR2 YFSETQ. V shed 3 bases and J 2 bases; nucleotides not matched to a gene: 3. This chain's CDR3 is CASSSQGGNTEAFF. The DNA of the CDR3 is TGCGCCAGCAGCTCACAGGGGGGCAACACTGAAGCTTTCTTT.

The chain carries TRBV29-1 and TRBJ2-2; 8 bases are shared with TRBD2. Germline-derived CDR1 and CDR2 are SQVTM and ANQGSEA. This CDR3 has 14 residues. V was clipped by 5 bases and J by 4 bases; unmatched bases: 6. CDR3 nucleotide sequence: TGCAGCGTTAAGACTAGCGTTAGCACCGGGGAGCTGTTTTTT. It yields the protein CSVKTSVSTGELFF.

In this sample, this clone turned up a few times. The chain links TRBV7-9 to TRBJ2-7, with D hard to call. The V gene's germline CDR1 is SEHNR and CDR2 FQNEAQ (reference sequence). Deletions cut 6 bases from V and 2 bases from J, with 8 bases between. The length of the CDR3 is 12 residues. The CDR3 DNA is TGTGCCAGCAGTGAGAGAGCCTACGAGCAGTACTTC. Amino acids: CASSERAYEQYF.

The genes are TRBV29-1 and TRBJ2-2, with a weak D call TRBD2 (6 bases). V was pared by 4 bases and J by 0 bases, with 9 bases between. Germline loops: CDR1 SQVTM, CDR2 ANQGSEA. The CDR3 sequence is 14 residues long. The CDR3: CSVAGLPNTGELFF. The CDR3 coding sequence is TGCAGCGTTGCCGGACTACCGAACACCGGGGAGCTGTTTTTT.

This clone occurred a few times. V gene TRBV11-3 combines with J gene TRBJ2-1; tentatively, D is TRBD2 (5 bases). The CDR3 spans 13 residues. The V gene's germline CDR1 is SGHNT and CDR2 YENEEA. Deletions cut 0 bases from V and 10 bases from J, with 10 bases between. The CDR3 bases are TGTGCCAGCAGCTTAGACGTTCCGGGGGAGCAGTTCTTC. It codes for CASSLDVPGEQFF.

This clone was seen a few times. The chain joins TRBV19 to TRBJ1-5; 7 positions match TRBD1. The CDR3 contains 14 residues. Germline trimming cut 6 bases from V and 4 bases from J; bases unmatched to any gene: 6. Germline V gene lookup returns CDR1 LNHDA and CDR2 SQIVND (reference sequence). The CDR3 coding sequence is TGTGCCAGTAGCCTTAACAGGGGTAATCAGCCCCAGCATTTT. Encoded protein: CASSLNRGNQPQHF.

J is TRBJ1-6 and V is TRBV4-3; 7 bases match TRBD1. V shed 4 bases and J 8 bases; nucleotides not matched to a gene: 5. The CDR3 length is 14 residues. Germline-derived CDR1 and CDR2 are LGHNA and YSLEER. Written as DNA, the CDR3 is TGCGCCAGCAGCCCTCAGGGGGGAGATTCACCCCTCCACTTT. It specifies CASSPQGGDSPLHF.

The chain recombines TRBV30 with TRBJ1-2; D may be TRBD1 (5 bases). Germline-derived CDR1 and CDR2 are GTSNPN and SVGIG (reference sequence). Trimming removed 1 base at V and 6 bases at J, with 6 bases between. This CDR3 has 11 amino acids. The CDR3 reads CAWSGGHGYTF. CDR3 coding DNA: TGTGCCTGGAGTGGGGGACATGGCTACACCTTC.